The clone carrying this TCR beta chain was counted only a few times. Authors' methods: Researchers report that nucleated cell counts were estimated from reference gene primer amplification. Generated by immunoSEQ multiplex PCR, the TCRdb table keeps only in-frame clones and is missing some. V, J and clone size reflect that table, while D and trimming were determined from the DNA. The table lists around 52,000 clones, roughly 80% of them singletons. The record originates from a study of blood T cell repertoires in COVID-19. The wider study: Researchers got acute and convalescent COVID-19 samples from the United States, Italy and Spain. Sample material is recorded as cDNA or gDNA derived from T cells, B-cell-depleted T cells, or PBMCs.

Germline-derived CDR1 and CDR2 are SGHVS and FNYEAQ. Between the trimmed V and J ends, which lost 1 base and 5 bases, there was a span of 9 bases. CDR3 length: 14 amino acids. This chain joins TRBV7-6 and TRBJ2-1, with D possibly matching TRBD1 (5 bases). Sequenced material: peripheral blood. The receptor was isolated from a woman aged 60-75 years with acute or convalescent COVID-19. CDR3 nucleotide sequence: TGTGCCAGCAGCTTAGAGACAGCTCACAATGAGCAGTTCTTC. Encoded protein: CASSLETAHNEQFF. Together with reference TRBV7-6 and TRBJ2-1, the CDR3 gives the full variable domain: GAGVSQSPRYKVTKRGQDVALRCDPISGHVSLYWYRQALGQGPEFLTYFNYEAQQDKSGLPNDRFSAERPEGSISTLTIQRTEQRDSAMYRCASSLETAHNEQFFGPGTRLTVL.